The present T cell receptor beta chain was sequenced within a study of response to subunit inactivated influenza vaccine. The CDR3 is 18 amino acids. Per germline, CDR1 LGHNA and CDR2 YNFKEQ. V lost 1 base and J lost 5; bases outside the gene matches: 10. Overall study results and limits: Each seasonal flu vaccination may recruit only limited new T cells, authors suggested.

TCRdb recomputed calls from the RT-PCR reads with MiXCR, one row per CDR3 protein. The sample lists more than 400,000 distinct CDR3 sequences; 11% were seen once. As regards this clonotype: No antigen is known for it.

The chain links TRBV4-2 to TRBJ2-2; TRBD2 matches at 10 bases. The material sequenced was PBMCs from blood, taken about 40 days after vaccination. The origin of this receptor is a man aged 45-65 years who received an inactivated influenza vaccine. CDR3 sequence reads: CASSQVSSGSSKTGELFF. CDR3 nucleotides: TGTGCCAGCAGCCAAGTCTCTAGCGGGAGTTCTAAAACCGGGGAGCTGTTTTTT.